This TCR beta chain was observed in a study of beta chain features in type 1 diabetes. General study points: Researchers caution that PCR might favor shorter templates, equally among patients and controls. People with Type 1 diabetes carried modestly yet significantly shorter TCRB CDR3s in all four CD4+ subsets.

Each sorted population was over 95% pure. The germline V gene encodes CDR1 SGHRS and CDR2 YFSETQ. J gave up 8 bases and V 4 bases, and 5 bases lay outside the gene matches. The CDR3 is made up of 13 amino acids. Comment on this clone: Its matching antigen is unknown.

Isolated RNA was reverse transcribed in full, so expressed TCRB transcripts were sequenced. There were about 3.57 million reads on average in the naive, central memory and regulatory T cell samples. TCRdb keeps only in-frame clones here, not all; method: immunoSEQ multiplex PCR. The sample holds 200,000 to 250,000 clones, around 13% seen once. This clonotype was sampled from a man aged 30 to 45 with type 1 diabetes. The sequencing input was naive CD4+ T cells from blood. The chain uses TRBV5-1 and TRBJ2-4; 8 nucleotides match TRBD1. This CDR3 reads CASSPQGADIQYF. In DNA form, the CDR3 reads TGCGCCAGCAGCCCCCAGGGGGCGGACATTCAGTACTTC.